This TCR beta chain was identified during a study of graft-versus-host responses after intestinal transplantation. The overall study: Multivisceral, liver-intestinal, or isolated intestinal transplants were received by the recipients.

Lymphocytes (intraepithelial and lamina propria) were released by processing the graft tissue. With regard to this clone: Antigen specificity is unknown.

Produced via immunoSEQ multiplex PCR; TCRdb's table is partial and in-frame only. The sample carries some 17,000 clones, 82% recorded once. With 4 bases clipped from V and 3 bases from J, the junction kept 3 bases outside the gene matches. CDR3 length equals 14 residues. Germline V gives CDR1 LGHNA, CDR2 YSLEER. Study-wide results and caveats: Levels of circulating GvH clones at their peak were associated with early post-transplant HvG declines.

This TCR came from a human patient who received an intestinal transplant, so some T cells may come from the graft donor. The specimen was ileum tissue, collected 17 days after transplant. The J gene is TRBJ1-5, the V gene TRBV4-3; 7 bases map to TRBD1. The CDR3, as DNA: TGCGCCAGCAGCCCGGACAGGACCAATCAGCCCCAGCATTTT. It translates to CASSPDRTNQPQHF.